This TCR beta chain emerged from a study of CD8+ T cells in alopecia areata. Study context: C3H/HeJ donors with spontaneous alopecia, 6-12 months old, supplied skin grafts to roughly 7-11-week-old female C3H/HeJ mice. Findings and caveats of the study: In patients, TCRs were shared less clearly than in mice, and HLA may possibly be involved. Elevated clonality characterized lesional scalp relative to normal scalp, particularly in alopecia totalis/universalis.

Using CD4, CD8alpha, NKG2D, NKG2ACE and other markers, pooled cutaneous lymph node cells were sorted. Isolated RNA was reverse transcribed into cDNA used as the sequencing template. TCRdb's table, derived via immunoSEQ multiplex PCR, lists solely in-frame clones and lacks some. The record shows about 270,000 clones for this sample, with no singletons present. J was trimmed by 4 bases and V by 3 bases; bases with no gene match: 3. Per germline, CDR1 FNHDT and CDR2 SITEND (reference sequence). The CDR3 length is 15 residues. Details on this clone: Antigen unknown. Mouse names are used for the genes. The CDR3 end lies 4 residues beyond the end of the read and is filled in from the germline J gene.

The clonotype was recovered from a C3H/HeJ mouse with alopecia areata. The strain's MHC type: H2-k. The sample was CD4+ T cells sorted from a lymph node. V usage is TRBV19 and J usage is TRBJ2-2; 10 bases align to TRBD1. The chain's CDR3 is CASSTTGGGTGQLYF. The CDR3 bases that were read are TGTGCCAGCAGTACGACAGGGGGCGGCACCGGG.